The next 32 T cell receptor beta chains were all read from a single sample in a study of T cells in Graves' hyperthyroidism and ophthalmopathy. There were TCR beta CDR3 regions amplified from RNA transcripts. In the first-round RT-PCR of the TCR CDR3, the HTBI primer set was used. A single record per CDR3 protein comes from TCRdb applying MiXCR to the multiplex PCR reads. The table has 400,000 or so distinct CDR3 sequences, around 15% seen once. Sequenced sample: blood. These receptors were collected from a man in his fifties with Graves' ophthalmopathy.

This clonotype was found many times. The rearrangement links TRBV20-1 to TRBJ2-7, with 10 nucleotides matching TRBD2. Germline V gives CDR1 DFQATT, CDR2 SNEGSKA (reference sequence). This CDR3 is 14 amino acids long. V lost 4 bases and J lost 4; bases outside the gene matches: 7. CDR3 DNA: TGCAGTGCTAAATCTCCTAGCGGGAGTTACGAGCAGTACTTC. Amino acids: CSAKSPSGSYEQYF.

This clonotype appeared many times. The V call is TRBV24-1, the J call TRBJ2-2; 7 bases are a match to TRBD1. CDR1 is KGHDR, CDR2 SFDVKD, per germline. CDR3 length: 16 amino acids. V trimming: 2 bases; J trimming: 3 bases; junction bases outside the gene matches: 5. DNA of the CDR3: TGTGCCACCAGTGATTCAAGACAGGGTGACACCGGGGAGCTGTTTTTT. It is translated as CATSDSRQGDTGELFF.

This clonotype was counted only a few times. The V call is TRBV6-1, the J call TRBJ2-2; TRBD1 matches 8 bases. Trimming cost V 5 bases and J 4 bases; bases outside gene matches: 3. The CDR3 has 14 amino acids. Germline CDR1 is MNHNS and CDR2 is SASEGT. Here the CDR3 DNA reads TGTGCCAGCAGTCGACAGGGGCGCACCGGGGAGCTGTTTTTT. This translates into CASSRQGRTGELFF.

This clonotype appeared many times. This rearrangement joins TRBV30 to TRBJ2-7; D call uncertain. Between the trimmed V and J ends, which lost 0 bases and 6 bases, there was a span of 6 bases. Germline lookup yields CDR1 GTSNPN and CDR2 SVGIG (reference sequence). The CDR3 has 11 amino acids. CDR3 sequence reads: CAWSVLSEQYF. The DNA for the CDR3 is TGTGCCTGGAGTGTACTTAGCGAGCAGTACTTC.

The chain joins TRBV13 to TRBJ2-5; D not resolved. V gave up 4 bases and J gave up 2 bases, with 8 bases separating them. The CDR3 has 13 residues. Looked up from germline, CDR1 is PRHDT and CDR2 is FYEKMQ (reference sequence). The CDR3 coding sequence is TGTGCCAGCAGCTCACAAGTTCAAGAGACCCAGTACTTC. Its protein product is CASSSQVQETQYF.

J is TRBJ1-1 and V is TRBV14, with D uncertain. Germline values: CDR1 SGHDN, CDR2 FVKESK. Trimming took off 2 bases at V and 10 bases at J, with 11 bases between the two ends. The CDR3 extends over 12 amino acids. This chain's CDR3 is CASSQSSSGAFF. The CDR3 DNA is TGTGCCAGCAGCCAATCCAGTTCGGGAGCTTTCTTT.

Here the CDR3 DNA reads TGTGCCAGCAGTTTAGTTACTAGCGGACTAGGTGAGCAGTTCTTC. Amino acids: CASSLVTSGLGEQFF. The chain combines TRBV12-3 or TRBV12-4 with TRBJ2-1; 8 bases line up with TRBD2. The CDR3 contains 15 residues. V was pared by 1 base and J by 9 bases, with 8 bases of the junction left unmatched.

This clonotype has at least ten counts. This rearrangement joins TRBV5-1 to TRBJ2-2; 7 bases are shared with TRBD1. The germline V gene has CDR1 SGHRS and CDR2 YFSETQ. J gave up 4 bases and V 5 bases, and 8 bases lay outside the gene matches. CDR3 length: 15 residues. CDR3 in DNA: TGCGCCAGCAGTCTTGGTTCAGGGGGCACCGGGGAGCTGTTTTTT. As protein: CASSLGSGGTGELFF.

This clonotype came up many times. The chain links TRBV15 to TRBJ1-1; D is uncertain. The CDR3 consists of 19 residues. Germline V gene data show CDR1 as LNHNV and CDR2 as YYDKDF (reference sequence). Trimming cost V 0 bases and J 3 bases, with 23 bases left between them. CDR3: CATSRDQMAVTQLDTEAFF. DNA of the CDR3: TGTGCCACCAGCAGAGATCAGATGGCAGTCACACAGTTGGACACTGAAGCTTTCTTT.

This clonotype was seen repeatedly, ten times or more. The chain has TRBV20-1 and TRBJ1-5; D might be TRBD1 (5 bases). Trimming pared 6 bases from V and 5 bases from J, leaving 17 bases between. This CDR3 has 14 amino acids. Germline CDR1 DFQATT, CDR2 SNEGSKA (reference sequence). CDR3 sequence reads: CSANAGAVHQPQHF. CDR3 nucleotide sequence: TGCAGTGCAAATGCCGGGGCCGTTCATCAGCCCCAGCATTTT.

The chain joins TRBV28 to TRBJ2-5, with unresolved D. The V end was cut by 3 bases, the J end by 6 bases, with 11 bases between. Germline V lookup: CDR1 MDHEN, CDR2 SYDVKM. The CDR3 contains 13 residues. CDR3 sequence reads: CASSLGTEKTQYF. The CDR3 DNA reads TGTGCCAGCAGTTTGGGTACTGAAAAGACCCAGTACTTC.

A few counts support this clonotype. A read error is likely, as this CDR3 ends without the conserved phenylalanine or tryptophan. The J gene is TRBJ1-1, the V gene TRBV29-1, with a tentative D call TRBD1 (5 bases). CDR1 is SQVTM and CDR2 is ANQGSEA in the germline V gene. The CDR3 extends over 13 amino acids. V was pared by 7 bases and J by 0 bases, with 12 bases between. In DNA form, the CDR3 reads TGCAGCGCCGAGACAGCCATGAACACTGAAGCTTTCTCT. This codes for CSAETAMNTEAFS.

This clonotype was detected ten times or more. The rearrangement links TRBV5-1 to TRBJ1-2; 7 positions agree with TRBD1. J lost 6 bases, V lost 4 bases, and 12 bases had no gene match. From germline, CDR1 is SGHRS and CDR2 YFSETQ. The CDR3 consists of 15 residues. CDR3 nucleotides: TGCGCCAGCAGCATCAGTCCCGGGACAGCGAATGGCTACACCTTC. Residues: CASSISPGTANGYTF.

This clonotype was picked up many times. This sequence joins TRBV12-3 or TRBV12-4 and TRBJ1-1; perhaps TRBD1 as D (5 bases). The ends were cut back, 5 bases at V and 11 bases at J, with 18 bases in the middle. This CDR3 comprises 13 residues. As DNA, the CDR3 is TGTGCCAGCAGTCTCGGGGCGCTGAAGAGGGCTTTCTTT. It is translated as CASSLGALKRAFF.

In its sample, this clonotype was seen many times. The chain recombines TRBV7-6 with TRBJ2-3, with no clear D. The V end lost 1 base, the J end lost 4 bases, and 3 bases lay between the germline ends. CDR1 and CDR2 from the germline V gene are SGHVS and FNYEAQ. There are 12 residues in the CDR3. Written as DNA, the CDR3 is TGTGCCAGCAGCTTAGATGCAGATACGCAGTATTTT. It translates to CASSLDADTQYF.

The chain combines TRBV9 with TRBJ2-7; 9 bases map to TRBD2. Trimming at V came to 3 bases and at J to 5 bases, leaving 9 bases not matched to a gene. Germline V lookup: CDR1 SGDLS, CDR2 YYNGEE. The length of the CDR3 is 15 residues. CDR3 loop: CASSAISGSADEQYF. The CDR3 DNA is TGTGCCAGCAGCGCAATTAGCGGGAGCGCCGACGAGCAGTACTTC.

This sequence joins TRBV19 and TRBJ2-5, with 13 bases matching TRBD2. Germline CDR1 is LNHDA and CDR2 is SQIVND (reference sequence). The CDR3 is 15 amino acids. Germline trimming cut 6 bases from V and 3 bases from J; bases unmatched to any gene: 4. CDR3 DNA sequence: TGTGCCAGTAGGCCGGGACTAGCGGGAAAAGAGACCCAGTACTTC. Its protein is CASRPGLAGKETQYF. Filled out from reference TRBV19 and TRBJ2-5, the complete variable domain reads DGGITQSPKYLFRKEGQNVTLSCEQNLNHDAMYWYRQDPGQGLRLIYYSQIVNDFQKGDIAEGYSVSREKKESFPLTVTSAQKNPTAFYLCASRPGLAGKETQYFGPGTRLLVL.

Only a few counts were recorded for this clonotype. The V call is TRBV28, the J call TRBJ2-4; D gene ambiguous. There are 17 residues in the CDR3. Germline V CDR1 and CDR2: MDHEN, SYDVKM. Between the trimmed V and J ends, which lost 6 bases and 1 base, there was a span of 19 bases. The CDR3 region has the DNA TGTGCCAGCAGCCCCAATCTGCGTAATAGGGCCAAAAACATTCAGTACTTC. As protein: CASSPNLRNRAKNIQYF.

This clonotype was recorded many times. V and J are TRBV19 and TRBJ2-3, with TRBD1 matching over 9 bases. The CDR3 has 15 amino acids. Looked up from germline, CDR1 is LNHDA and CDR2 is SQIVND (reference sequence). The V segment lost 4 bases and the J segment 4 bases; nucleotides outside the gene matches: 6. CDR3 residues: CASSTDRGPPDTQYF. The CDR3 nucleotides are TGTGCCAGTAGTACGGACAGGGGCCCACCAGATACGCAGTATTTT.

This clonotype was observed many times. The CDR3 here is CASNGASIHTEAFF. In nucleotides, the CDR3 is TGTGCCAGCAATGGGGCATCTATTCACACTGAAGCTTTCTTT. V and J are TRBV6-1 and TRBJ1-1; D may be TRBD1 (5 bases). Germline CDR1 MNHNS, CDR2 SASEGT. V lost 7 bases and J lost 3, with 15 bases in between. The CDR3 spans 14 residues.

J is TRBJ2-1 and V is TRBV5-4; weak D call: TRBD2 (6 bases). The V end lost 4 bases, the J end lost 6 bases, and 14 bases lay between the germline ends. The CDR3 sequence is 14 residues long. Looked up from germline, CDR1 is SGHNT and CDR2 is YYREEE (reference sequence). The DNA for the CDR3 is TGTGCCAGCAGCATCCCGGGACTGAGCAATGAGCAGTTCTTC. Residues: CASSIPGLSNEQFF.

As DNA, the CDR3 is TGTGCCAGCAGCCCGAGGGGGGGCCGGGATGAAAAACTGTTTTTT. It is translated as CASSPRGGRDEKLFF. The genes are TRBV7-9 and TRBJ1-4, with D perhaps matching TRBD1 (6 bases). The CDR3 consists of 15 residues. V lost 5 bases and J lost 6, with 16 bases in between. Germline loops: CDR1 SEHNR, CDR2 FQNEAQ (reference sequence).

Many counts were recorded for this clonotype. The rearrangement links TRBV20-1 to TRBJ2-5; unclear D gene. The ends were cut back, 6 bases at V and 2 bases at J, with 13 bases in the middle. Germline CDR1 is DFQATT and CDR2 is SNEGSKA (reference sequence). The CDR3 spans 13 residues. In DNA form, the CDR3 reads TGCAGTGCACGACATCTACAACAAGAGACCCAGTACTTC. Encoded protein: CSARHLQQETQYF.

This clonotype was seen at least ten times. V and J are TRBV30 and TRBJ1-2, with 9 bases identical to TRBD1. The CDR3 spans 14 residues. Trimming cost V 2 bases and J 3 bases; bases outside gene matches: 4. Per germline, CDR1 GTSNPN and CDR2 SVGIG (reference sequence). CDR3 region: CAWSRDRGYYGYTF. The CDR3, as DNA: TGTGCCTGGAGTAGAGACAGGGGGTACTATGGCTACACCTTC.

This clonotype appeared many times. The chain joins TRBV3-1 to TRBJ1-6, with unresolved D. Trimming removed 0 bases from V and 10 bases from J, with 4 bases in between. This CDR3 is 12 amino acids long. Germline V CDR1 and CDR2: LGHDT, YNNKEL (reference sequence). This CDR3 reads CASSQEGSPLHF. CDR3 DNA: TGTGCCAGCAGCCAAGAAGGATCACCCCTCCACTTT.

This clonotype was observed at least ten times. The gene calls are TRBV28 and TRBJ2-7; a weak D match, TRBD2 (7 bases). Between the trimmed V and J ends, which lost 9 bases and 2 bases, there was a span of 20 bases. CDR1 and CDR2 from the germline V gene are MDHEN and SYDVKM. CDR3 length: 15 amino acids. CDR3 sequence reads: CASQQGGAGAYEQYF. The CDR3 DNA is TGTGCCAGTCAACAAGGGGGGGCAGGGGCCTACGAGCAGTACTTC.

In this sample, this clonotype turned up a few times. The V and J genes are TRBV9 and TRBJ2-5; 7 bases map to TRBD1. This CDR3 region has 15 residues. The V segment lost 2 bases and the J segment 2 bases; nucleotides outside the gene matches: 6. CDR1 and CDR2 (germline): SGDLS, YYNGEE. CDR3 bases: TGTGCCAGCAGCGTGGACCCCAGGGGGCAAGAGACCCAGTACTTC. It translates to CASSVDPRGQETQYF.

This clonotype was picked up a small number of times. The V and J genes are TRBV11-3 and TRBJ2-2, with D possibly being TRBD2 (5 bases). V was cut by 6 bases and J by 4 bases, with 9 bases left in between. CDR3 size: 13 residues. From germline, CDR1 is SGHNT and CDR2 YENEEA. The CDR3 nucleotides are TGTGCCAGCAGTTCGACTACCACCGGGGAGCTGTTTTTT. Protein product: CASSSTTTGELFF.

CDR3 residues: CASTAYSATEAFF. CDR3 DNA: TGTGCCAGTACCGCTTACAGTGCCACTGAAGCTTTCTTT. The gene calls are TRBV19 and TRBJ1-1; no firm D call. CDR3 length equals 13 residues. Germline CDR1 is LNHDA and CDR2 is SQIVND (reference sequence). V was pared by 7 bases and J by 4 bases, with 13 bases between.

This clonotype was observed a handful of times. One junction end disagrees with the germline gene, perhaps due to a read error. This sequence joins TRBV7-9 and TRBJ2-2, with 9 bases fitting TRBD2. Germline CDR1 reads SEHNR; CDR2 reads FQNEAQ (reference sequence). This CDR3 has 18 residues. CDR3 amino acids: CASPKTPLAGRNTRELFF. The CDR3 DNA sequence: TGTGCCAGCCCGAAGACCCCGCTAGCGGGAAGGAACACCAGGGAGCTGTTTTTT.

This clonotype was found many times. CDR3 in amino acids: CASKKARGGRDTQYF. The CDR3 coding sequence is TGTGCCAGCAAAAAAGCCCGGGGGGGCCGGGATACGCAGTATTTT. This chain uses TRBV2 with TRBJ2-3; 8 bases match TRBD2. V dropped 7 bases and J dropped 6; count of bases not matched to a gene: 12. CDR3 size: 15 residues. The germline CDR1 and CDR2 sequences are SNHLY and FYNNEI.

This clonotype came up many times. The chain couples TRBV11-3 to TRBJ2-1; no clear D gene. Germline CDR1 reads SGHNT; CDR2 reads YENEEA. This CDR3 is 13 amino acids long. V gave up 1 base and J gave up 6 bases, with 7 bases separating them. CDR3 in DNA: TGTGCCAGCAGCTTAGGGACCAGCAATGAGCAGTTCTTC. As protein: CASSLGTSNEQFF.